This T cell receptor (beta chain) came from a study of blood T cells in healthy people across ages (dated by TCRdb to the mid-2010s). In terms of the full investigation: In model experiments, roughly one uniquely barcoded TCR beta cDNA molecule per two T cells was captured by template switching. Using deep sequencing normalized with unique cDNA molecular identifiers, the study measured how TCR beta repertoire diversity changes with age. The donors were divided into four age groups: young (average around 16 years), middle-aged (about 40), aged (approximately 62) and long-lived (roughly 88). For two donors (one aged 18 to 29 and one aged 80 or older), the study analyzed two additional independent replicas of 1 million unique cDNA reads from the same blood draw. What the research found in general, with its limitations: As age increased, observed TCR beta diversity per million T cells dropped in a roughly linear way, and a significant reduction was already evident by age 40. Observed TCR beta diversity correlated strongly with the percentage of naive T cells measured by flow cytometry. Estimates of total diversity based on one million sequenced T cells were considered lower bounds and underestimates. Because the CMV infection status of the donors was unknown, age-related changes in expanded clonotypes may potentially have been confounded. Conclusive comparison of naive and antigen-experienced compartments was prevented by the profiling of bulk unsorted PBMCs. Compared with the aged group, the long-lived group had more naive CD4+ T cells, fewer expanded clones and increased TCR diversity, suggesting age selection.

Concerning this clonotype: Its antigen has not been determined. No much larger clonotype is one base removed from it; base qualities were not supplied.

The donors were a few dozen Caucasian individuals from Russia, aged about 6 to 95 years, who were systemically healthy. Around 9.8 milliliters of peripheral blood were collected from each donor into EDTA-treated Vacutainer tubes. Ficoll-Paque density-gradient centrifugation was used to isolate PBMCs, with at least 6.5 million obtained per sample. Total RNA was extracted from PBMCs with Trizol reagent, with at least 6 micrograms obtained per sample. Naive CD45RAhigh/CD27high T cell percentages were measured by flow cytometry on a PBMC aliquot from every donor. In the germline V gene, CDR1 corresponds to SQVTM and CDR2 to ANQGSEA. V and J lose 3 bases and 7 bases, and a span of 5 bases separates them. Including the terminal cysteine and phenylalanine, the CDR3 comprises 10 residues. Only the CDR3 region is kept as DNA, spanning 30 bases read in frame from base 1. The library was generated by 5' RACE. TCRdb lists the instrument as Illumina HiSeq 2500. A second PCR of about 6 to 12 cycles was performed with a sample-barcoded 5' primer and a J-beta primer mix. A unique molecular identifier was introduced onto each TCR beta cDNA molecule by a template-switch 5' adaptor carrying 12 random nucleotides. Each sample yielded at least 2.5 million CDR3-containing paired-end reads. All of the RNA was converted into first-strand cDNA using the Mint cDNA synthesis kit, with a TRBC-specific oligonucleotide serving as the primer. Following uracil-DNA glycosylase treatment, all cDNA underwent a first 18-cycle PCR with the universal primers M1SS and BC2_uni_R. In the original analysis: Each sample was normalized by randomly selecting 1 million high-quality reads, each carrying a distinct molecular identifier. Instead of being binned into consensus sequences, reads that shared molecular identifiers were thrown out. CDR3 identification, clonotype clustering and error correction used MiTCR with a Q25 quality threshold and the strictest error-elimination algorithm. A nonparametric unseen species model with Euler transformation was used to estimate lower-bound total TCR beta diversity. In TCRdb, the public reads were trimmed at Q25 with fastp and aligned with MiXCR, with productive beta chains retained. CDR3 protein duplicates are merged, each entry listing the most common genes and DNA. The V and J calls were determined by TCRdb, not by the authors. The sample table contains about 840,000 distinct CDR3 sequences; only one count was recorded for under 35% of them. The ten largest clones take up 9.5% to 13% of the sample.

These sequences were also reported in another study, on T cells of mothers and their children. Taken from the second paper: The donors were nine systemically healthy Caucasian individuals, made up of three mothers and their six children. cDNA synthesis consumed the entire amount of extracted RNA, loaded at approximately 1.4 ug RNA in each 15 ul reaction. Sample barcodes and 2-4 random nucleotides were added via the M1S primer in the second PCR. Over 8 million TCR beta CDR3 reads were obtained for each mother, and around 2.7 million reads were obtained for each child. Thymic selection similarly shapes TCR recombination output in related and unrelated pairs, with minor effect from inherited differences. Normalized repertoire overlap was always found to be slightly, but never significantly, higher in related mother-child pairs than in unrelated mother-child pairs. No persistent microchimeric T cell clones were detected, at a sensitivity of 90 to 100 clones per million clonotypes. In the study, deep NGS was used to compare the TCR beta repertoires of mothers and children, and features distinguishing related mother-child pairs from unrelated individuals were sought. Mothers averaged roughly 36 +/- 4 years of age and children averaged around 10 +/- 4 years. After adapter ligation with NEBNext reagents, the libraries were sequenced on Illumina HiSeq 2000 with 100+100 nt paired-end reads. To avoid cross-contamination, the mother libraries and the child libraries were prepared a month apart and sequenced in separate runs. For each donor, somewhere between 500,000 and 2,000,000 distinct TCR beta clonotypes were identified. Naive TCR beta clonotypes were estimated from low-frequency clonotypes matched to each donor's FACS-determined naive share, without sorting.

Rearrangement joined TRBV29-1 to TRBJ2-3; no D gene can be assigned with confidence. Material: blood. The TCR was taken from a middle-aged woman in good health. CDR3 protein: CSVDVNTQYF. In nucleotides, the sequence is TGCAGCGTTGATGTCAATACGCAGTATTTT.